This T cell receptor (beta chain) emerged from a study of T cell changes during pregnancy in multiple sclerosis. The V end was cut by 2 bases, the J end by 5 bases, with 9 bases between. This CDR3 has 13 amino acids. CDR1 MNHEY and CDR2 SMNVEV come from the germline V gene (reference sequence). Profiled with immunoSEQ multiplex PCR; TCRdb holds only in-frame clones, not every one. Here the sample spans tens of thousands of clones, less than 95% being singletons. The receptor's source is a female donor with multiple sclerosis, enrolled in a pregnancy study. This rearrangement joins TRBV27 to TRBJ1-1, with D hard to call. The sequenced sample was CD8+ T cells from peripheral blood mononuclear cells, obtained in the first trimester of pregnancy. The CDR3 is CASSLVSGTEAFF. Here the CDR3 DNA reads TGTGCCAGCAGTTTAGTCTCGGGGACTGAAGCTTTCTTT.